This T cell receptor (beta chain) was sequenced during a study of blood T cells in healthy people across ages. Study-wide points: Naive CD4+ cell counts and diversity both ran higher in long-lived than in aged donors.

Comment on this clonotype: Antigen specificity is unknown. This may arise from a read error, as a much more abundant clone is one base away.

The V segment lost 5 bases and the J segment 13 bases; nucleotides outside the gene matches: 20. The CDR3 is 16 residues long. The authors ran a second PCR of roughly 6 to 12 cycles using a sample-barcoded 5' primer and a J-beta primer mix. MiXCR, applied by TCRdb to the 5' RACE reads, yields one record per CDR3 protein. The sample holds around 1,100,000 distinct CDR3 sequences, less than 45% seen once. The clonotype originates from a man aged 18 to 29 in good health. The rearrangement joins TRBV12-3 or TRBV12-4 to TRBJ2-1; 7 bases match TRBD1. Sequencing was done on a sample of blood. The DNA for the CDR3 is TGTGCCAGCAGTCGGTCCCCGACAGGGTACCAAGAGACCCAGTTCTTC. Its protein is CASSRSPTGYQETQFF.